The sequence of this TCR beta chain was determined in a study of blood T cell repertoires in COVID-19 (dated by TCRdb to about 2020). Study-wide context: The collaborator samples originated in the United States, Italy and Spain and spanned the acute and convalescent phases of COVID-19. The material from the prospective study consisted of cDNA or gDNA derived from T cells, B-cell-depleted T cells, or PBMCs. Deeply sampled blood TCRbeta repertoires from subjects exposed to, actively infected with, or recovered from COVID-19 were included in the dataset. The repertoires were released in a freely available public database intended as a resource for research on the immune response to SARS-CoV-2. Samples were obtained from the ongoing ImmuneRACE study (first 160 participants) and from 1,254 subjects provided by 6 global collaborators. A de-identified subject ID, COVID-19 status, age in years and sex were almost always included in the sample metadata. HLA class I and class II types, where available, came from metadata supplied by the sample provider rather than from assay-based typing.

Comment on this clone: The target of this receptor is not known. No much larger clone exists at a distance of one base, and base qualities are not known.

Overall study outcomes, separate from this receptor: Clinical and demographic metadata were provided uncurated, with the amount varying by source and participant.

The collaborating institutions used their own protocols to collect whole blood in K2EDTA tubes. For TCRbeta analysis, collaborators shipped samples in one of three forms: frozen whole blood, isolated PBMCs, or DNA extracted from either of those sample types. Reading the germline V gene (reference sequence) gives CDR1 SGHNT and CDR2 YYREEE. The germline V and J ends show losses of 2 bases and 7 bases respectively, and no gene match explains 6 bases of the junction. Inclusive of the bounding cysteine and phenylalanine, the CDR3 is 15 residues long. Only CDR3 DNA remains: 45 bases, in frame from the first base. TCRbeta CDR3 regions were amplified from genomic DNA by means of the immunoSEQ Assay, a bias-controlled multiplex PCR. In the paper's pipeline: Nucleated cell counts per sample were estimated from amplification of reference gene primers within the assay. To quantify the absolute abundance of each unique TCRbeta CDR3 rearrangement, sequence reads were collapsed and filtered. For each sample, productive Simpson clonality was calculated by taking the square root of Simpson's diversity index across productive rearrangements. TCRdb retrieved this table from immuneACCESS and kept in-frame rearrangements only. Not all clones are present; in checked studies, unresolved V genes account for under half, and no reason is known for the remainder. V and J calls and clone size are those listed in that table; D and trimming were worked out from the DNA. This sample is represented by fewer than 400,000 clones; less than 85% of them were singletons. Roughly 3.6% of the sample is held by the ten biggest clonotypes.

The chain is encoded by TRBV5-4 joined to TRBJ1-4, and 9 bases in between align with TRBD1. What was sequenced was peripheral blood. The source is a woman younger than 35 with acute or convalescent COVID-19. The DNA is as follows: TGTGCCAGCAGCTTAACAGGGGGCAGTGGTGAAAAACTGTTTTTT. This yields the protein CASSLTGGSGEKLFF.